The 32 T cell receptor beta chains reported below all come from one sample, sequenced in a study of T cells in Graves' hyperthyroidism and ophthalmopathy. The investigators amplified TCR beta CDR3 regions from RNA transcripts. The HTBI primer set served for first-round RT-PCR of the TCR CDR3. TCRdb recomputed calls from the multiplex PCR reads with MiXCR, one row per CDR3 protein. The sample lists about 400,000 distinct CDR3 sequences; 15% to 18% were seen once. The sequenced material came from blood. All receptors derive from a woman younger than 30 with Graves' hyperthyroidism.

This clonotype was picked up a small number of times. The chain combines TRBV7-2 with TRBJ1-4, with 10 bases matching TRBD1. Germline V gene data show CDR1 as SGHTA and CDR2 as FQGNSA. This CDR3 region has 15 residues. Losses at the gene ends were 5 bases for V and 10 bases for J; bases not matched to a gene: 10. The CDR3 DNA reads as TGTGCCAGCAGCGGCGACAGGGGGCTCGGTGGAAAACTGTTTTTT. It specifies CASSGDRGLGGKLFF.

This clonotype was recorded many times. The rearrangement uses TRBV10-3 and TRBJ2-2, with TRBD2 as a possible D gene (5 bases). The CDR3 is 15 amino acids. The germline gives CDR1 ENHRY, CDR2 SYGVKD. V lost 7 bases and J 0 bases, leaving 12 bases between the germline ends. The CDR3 coding sequence is TGTGCCATCAATGCGGGTGGATCGAACACCGGGGAGCTGTTTTTT. As protein: CAINAGGSNTGELFF.

This chain connects TRBV18 to TRBJ1-1; 8 positions agree with TRBD1. V gave up 1 base and J gave up 3 bases; unmatched junction bases: 13. This CDR3 comprises 18 residues. Germline V CDR1 and CDR2: KGHSH, LQKENI. The CDR3 DNA sequence: TGTGCCAGCTCACCACTGCGCCAGGGGGCAGGTGCGGACACTGAAGCTTTCTTT. Encoded protein: CASSPLRQGAGADTEAFF. Based on the CDR3 plus reference TRBV18 and TRBJ1-1, the full variable domain is NAGVMQNPRHLVRRRGQEARLRCSPMKGHSHVYWYRQLPEEGLKFMVYLQKENIIDESGMPKERFSAEFPKEGPSILRIQQVVRGDSAAYFCASSPLRQGAGADTEAFFGQGTRLTVV.

The table lists this clonotype with many counts. This chain links TRBV20-1 with TRBJ1-1; possible D gene TRBD1, 6 bases. V dropped 6 bases and J dropped 9 bases, with 14 bases sitting between them. Germline V gene lookup returns CDR1 DFQATT and CDR2 SNEGSKA (reference sequence). The length of the CDR3 is 11 residues. The CDR3 nucleotides are TGCAGTGCAGCCCCAGGGGATAAAGCTTTCTTT. Translated: CSAAPGDKAFF.

At least ten counts were recorded for this clonotype. The chain is built from TRBV28 and TRBJ2-7; 7 nucleotides agree with TRBD1. CDR3 length equals 14 residues. The V segment lost 6 bases and the J segment 6 bases; nucleotides outside the gene matches: 11. CDR1 is MDHEN, CDR2 SYDVKM, per germline. In DNA form, the CDR3 reads TGTGCCAGCAGGCCGGGACAGCGATTTTTCGAGCAGTACTTC. Its translation: CASRPGQRFFEQYF.

The chain recombines TRBV14 with TRBJ2-7, with 7 bases matching TRBD1. Trimming cost V 2 bases and J 2 bases; bases outside gene matches: 6. The germline CDR1 and CDR2 sequences are SGHDN and FVKESK. The CDR3 is made up of 15 amino acids. CDR3 loop: CASSQNQGQPYEQYF. The CDR3 bases are TGTGCCAGCAGCCAAAACCAGGGACAGCCCTACGAGCAGTACTTC.

Ten or more counts support this clonotype. V and J are TRBV6-1 and TRBJ2-7; 9 bases agree with TRBD2. Losses at the gene ends were 6 bases for V and 3 bases for J; bases not matched to a gene: 15. Germline CDR1 MNHNS, CDR2 SASEGT. The CDR3 is 17 amino acids. CDR3 protein: CASSYLGGRVQFYEQYF. CDR3 nucleotides: TGTGCCAGCAGCTATTTAGGCGGGAGGGTCCAATTCTACGAGCAGTACTTC.

This clonotype came up many times. The chain links TRBV7-9 to TRBJ2-3; D perhaps matches TRBD2 (5 bases). The CDR3 runs to 16 residues. The germline V and J ends were trimmed by 5 bases and 8 bases, with 23 bases remaining between them. Germline values: CDR1 SEHNR, CDR2 FQNEAQ (reference sequence). This CDR3 reads CASSLGELRNWGTQYF. The DNA for the CDR3 is TGTGCCAGCAGCCTCGGGGAACTAAGGAATTGGGGTACGCAGTATTTT.

CDR3 coding DNA: TGTGCCAGCAGCTCTCGGACAGGACCAGGGACTGAAGCTTTCTTT. This codes for CASSSRTGPGTEAFF. V and J are TRBV13 and TRBJ1-1; 7 bases fit TRBD1. The V and J ends lost 4 bases and 5 bases, in that order; junction bases with no gene match: 10. Germline V gene lookup returns CDR1 PRHDT and CDR2 FYEKMQ (reference sequence). This CDR3 has 15 amino acids.

In its sample, this clonotype was seen a few times. The chain joins TRBV4-2 to TRBJ2-3; 13 bases line up with TRBD2. The CDR3 has 16 amino acids. CDR1 and CDR2 (germline): LGHNA, YNFKEQ. Germline trimming cut 0 bases from V and 6 bases from J; bases unmatched to any gene: 3. Here the CDR3 reads CASSQETSGRKDTQYF. As DNA, the CDR3 is TGTGCCAGCAGCCAAGAGACTAGCGGGAGGAAGGATACGCAGTATTTT.

This clonotype was recorded many times. The V and J genes are TRBV6-1 and TRBJ2-2, with 7 positions matching TRBD2. J was trimmed by 2 bases and V by 8 bases; bases with no gene match: 14. Germline V gene data show CDR1 as MNHNS and CDR2 as SASEGT. The CDR3 sequence is 17 residues long. CDR3 sequence (DNA): TGTGCCAGCGCCGTTGGGGGGGTCCCGATCAACACCGGGGAGCTGTTTTTT. This encodes CASAVGGVPINTGELFF.

DNA of the CDR3: TGTGCCAGCATCTCCGGGACATTGAACACTGAAGCTTTCTTT. Protein: CASISGTLNTEAFF. The V gene is TRBV6-1, the J gene TRBJ1-1; TRBD1 is a possible D gene (6 bases). Trimming left V 7 bases short and J 0 bases short, with 12 bases between. Germline V CDR1 and CDR2: MNHNS, SASEGT. The CDR3 consists of 14 residues.

This clonotype was found many times. The V and J genes are TRBV12-3 or TRBV12-4 and TRBJ2-7; tentative D call: TRBD1 (5 bases). The V end lost 2 bases, the J end lost 6 bases, and 8 bases lay between the germline ends. The CDR3 has 12 amino acids. CDR3 DNA: TGTGCCAGCAGTTTAAACAGGTTCGAGCAGTACTTC. Its translation: CASSLNRFEQYF.

This clonotype was seen only a few times. Here the CDR3 DNA reads TGCAGTGCTAGAGATTACAGCCGGGGAGAGGGATCACCCCTCCACTTT. As protein: CSARDYSRGEGSPLHF. The chain employs TRBV20-1 and TRBJ1-6; D not resolved. The germline V and J ends were trimmed by 0 bases and 10 bases, with 19 bases remaining between them. Germline loops: CDR1 DFQATT, CDR2 SNEGSKA (reference sequence). This CDR3 has 16 amino acids.

The sample holds a few counts of this clonotype. J is TRBJ1-3 and V is TRBV6-5, with D unclear. CDR1 and CDR2 (germline): MNHEY, SVGAGI. This CDR3 has 17 amino acids. The V end was cut by 2 bases, the J end by 0 bases, with 14 bases between. CDR3 protein: CASSYGEGGNSGNTIYF. CDR3 nucleotides: TGTGCCAGCAGTTACGGAGAGGGAGGGAACTCTGGAAACACCATATATTTT.

The chain has TRBV15 and TRBJ1-2; D unresolved. The CDR3 consists of 14 residues. Looked up from germline, CDR1 is LNHNV and CDR2 is YYDKDF (reference sequence). V was clipped by 5 bases and J by 2 bases, with 12 bases between them. In nucleotides, the CDR3 is TGTGCCACCAGCCGGGAGGGAGCGAACTATGGCTACACCTTC. Translation gives CATSREGANYGYTF. Full variable domain (outside the CDR3, taken from reference TRBV15 and TRBJ1-2): DAMVIQNPRYQVTQFGKPVTLSCSQTLNHNVMYWYQQKSSQAPKLLFHYYDKDFNNEADTPDNFQSRRPNTSFCFLDIRSPGLGDTAMYLCATSREGANYGYTFGSGTRLTVV.

Of note for this clonotype: A read error may explain this, as a much larger clone is one base away. The rearrangement links TRBV27 to TRBJ2-1, with a possible D match to TRBD2 (5 bases). This CDR3 contains 15 residues. V was cut by 7 bases and J by 8 bases, with 21 bases left in between. From germline, CDR1 is MNHEY and CDR2 SMNVEV (reference sequence). Here the CDR3 DNA reads TGTGCCAGCACAGCCCTAGCCAAAGGGTCCTATGAGCAGTTCTTC. Translation gives CASTALAKGSYEQFF.

This clonotype was observed many times. The J gene is TRBJ1-1, the V gene TRBV7-6; D is ambiguous. Germline lookup yields CDR1 SGHVS and CDR2 FNYEAQ. V was shortened by 1 base and J by 3 bases, with 9 bases between the two germline ends. The CDR3 is made up of 14 amino acids. CDR3 region: CASSLDRPDTEAFF. CDR3 DNA sequence: TGTGCCAGCAGCTTAGACAGACCTGACACTGAAGCTTTCTTT.

V and J are TRBV20-1 and TRBJ2-2; unclear D gene. From germline, CDR1 is DFQATT and CDR2 SNEGSKA (reference sequence). The V end was cut by 0 bases, the J end by 4 bases, with 15 bases between. There are 16 residues in the CDR3. The CDR3 DNA sequence: TGCAGTGCTAGAGATTTTCTGAGACCCGGCACCGGGGAGCTGTTTTTT. As protein: CSARDFLRPGTGELFF.

This clonotype was detected many times. The chain is built from TRBV29-1 and TRBJ2-7; 10 bases align to TRBD1. This CDR3 contains 13 residues. Germline V gives CDR1 SQVTM, CDR2 ANQGSEA. V lost 4 bases and J lost 3; bases outside the gene matches: 3. The CDR3 protein is CSVGDRGHYEQYF. Written as DNA, the CDR3 is TGCAGCGTTGGGGACAGGGGTCACTACGAGCAGTACTTC.

Concerning this clonotype: The junction and the germline gene differ at one end; a read error may be behind it. V is TRBV29-1 and J is TRBJ2-3; D is uncertain. In germline, CDR1 is SQVTM, CDR2 ANQGSEA. The CDR3 runs to 14 residues. The DNA for the CDR3 is TGCGGCGTTGAATTGTCTATGAGCACAGATACGCAGTATTTT. This gives the protein CGVELSMSTDTQYF.

There are many counts of this clonotype. This rearrangement joins TRBV9 to TRBJ1-1, with D tentatively TRBD1 (5 bases). Trimming cost V 3 bases and J 5 bases, with 14 bases left between them. Germline V lookup: CDR1 SGDLS, CDR2 YYNGEE. CDR3 size: 14 residues. The CDR3: CASSGGAWETEAFF. The CDR3 DNA reads TGTGCCAGCAGCGGTGGGGCGTGGGAAACTGAAGCTTTCTTT.

Comment on this clonotype: Since a much larger clone is just one base distant, this may be a read error. The chain links TRBV12-3 or TRBV12-4 to TRBJ2-5, with D hard to call. Trimming removed 11 bases at V and 4 bases at J, with 11 bases between. CDR3 length: 11 amino acids. In nucleotides, the CDR3 is TGTGCCGGCACCCAGAGAGAGACCCAGTACTTC. Its protein product is CAGTQRETQYF.

The chain is built from TRBV7-3 and TRBJ2-2, with D perhaps given as TRBD1 or TRBD2 (6 bases each). The V gene lost 4 bases and the J gene lost 0 bases, with 12 bases spanning the gap. Germline assignment: CDR1 SGHTA and CDR2 FQGTGA. CDR3 size: 16 residues. CDR3 sequence reads: CASSSPGGANTGELFF. The CDR3 DNA follows: TGTGCCAGCAGCTCCCCCGGGGGCGCGAACACCGGGGAGCTGTTTTTT.

This clonotype appeared many times. The rearrangement links TRBV11-2 to TRBJ2-7, with D perhaps TRBD1 or TRBD2 (7 bases each). The germline V gene has CDR1 SGHAT and CDR2 FQNNGV. This CDR3 contains 14 residues. Deletions cut 2 bases from V and 6 bases from J, with 14 bases between. CDR3: CASSLPGGASEQYF. The CDR3 DNA reads as TGTGCCAGCAGCTTACCAGGGGGGGCCTCCGAGCAGTACTTC.

This clonotype was observed many times. V usage is TRBV6-1 and J usage is TRBJ2-3; weak D call: TRBD1 (6 bases). The V gene's germline CDR1 is MNHNS and CDR2 SASEGT. The CDR3 covers 13 residues. V lost 6 bases, J lost 2 bases, and 9 bases lay in between. The CDR3 DNA reads TGTGCCAGCAGCACAGGGTTCACAGATACGCAGTATTTT. This translates into CASSTGFTDTQYF.

This clonotype was seen repeatedly, ten times or more. The V call is TRBV28, the J call TRBJ1-2; D not resolved. Trimming took 7 bases from V and 2 from J, leaving 11 bases between them. CDR3 size: 13 residues. The germline CDR1 and CDR2 sequences are MDHEN and SYDVKM. In DNA, the CDR3 is TGTGCCAGCATTTCGGCCGGAAACTATGGCTACACCTTC. Amino acids: CASISAGNYGYTF.

Many counts were recorded for this clonotype. V usage is TRBV12-3 or TRBV12-4 and J usage is TRBJ1-5, with D unclear. Between the trimmed V and J ends, which lost 5 bases and 6 bases, there was a span of 20 bases. The CDR3 loop spans 16 amino acids. The CDR3 DNA sequence: TGTGCCAGCAGTCTCCGTCGCGGGGATCCCAGTCAGCCCCAGCATTTT. Residues: CASSLRRGDPSQPQHF.

Ten or more counts support this clonotype. V usage is TRBV20-1 and J usage is TRBJ1-5; D remains ambiguous. The germline gives CDR1 DFQATT, CDR2 SNEGSKA (reference sequence). This CDR3 has 13 residues. Trimming pared 0 bases from V and 5 bases from J, leaving 8 bases between. The CDR3 region is CSAREGIDQPQHF. The CDR3 coding sequence is TGCAGTGCTAGAGAAGGGATTGATCAGCCCCAGCATTTT.

This clonotype was detected many times. This chain connects TRBV3-1 to TRBJ2-3; 7 nucleotides align to TRBD2. In germline, CDR1 is LGHDT, CDR2 YNNKEL (reference sequence). This CDR3 has 18 residues. V trimming: 1 base; J trimming: 3 bases; junction bases outside the gene matches: 13. Here the CDR3 reads CASSQVRGSSWGTDTQYF. CDR3 nucleotides: TGTGCCAGCAGCCAAGTCCGCGGGAGTAGTTGGGGGACAGATACGCAGTATTTT.

Many counts were recorded for this clonotype. The chain employs TRBV2 and TRBJ2-1; no definite D call. Germline CDR1 and CDR2: SNHLY and FYNNEI. Between the trimmed V and J ends, which lost 6 bases and 0 bases, there was a span of 15 bases. The CDR3 covers 16 residues. In DNA, the CDR3 is TGTGCCAGCAGGGAACGGACGGCCAGCTCCTACAATGAGCAGTTCTTC. Its protein product is CASRERTASSYNEQFF.

The rearrangement uses TRBV19 and TRBJ2-7; either TRBD1 or TRBD2 may fit D (5 bases each). There are 12 residues in the CDR3. Trimming removed 6 bases at V and 6 bases at J, with 12 bases between. Germline loops: CDR1 LNHDA, CDR2 SQIVND (reference sequence). The CDR3 loop reads CASSRGIGEQYF. The CDR3, as DNA: TGTGCCAGTAGCCGGGGCATCGGCGAGCAGTACTTC.